This TCR beta chain was observed in a study of vaccination effects on CD4 cells after COVID-19. Study outcomes and limitations: Healthy vaccinees had only 1 of 255 vaccine-induced clones cross-react with common cold coronaviruses. Both infection-induced and vaccine-induced clones contracted markedly at late post-vaccination timepoints.

V was pared by 5 bases and J by 3 bases, with 10 bases between. The CDR3 spans 13 residues. Germline V gives CDR1 SGHDN, CDR2 FVKESK. Sequencing followed a ViraFEST assay step that expanded antigen-specific CD4+ T cells with viral peptide pools. Investigators separated out CD4+ T cells once around nine days of culture had passed. It was two doses of either the BNT162b2 or mRNA-1273 vaccine that participants received. Nucleocapsid antibody tests were negative, and the vaccine recipients had no prior SARS-CoV-2 infection. The culture medium for 2 million or so PBMC per well included 10 IU/ml IL-2 and about 10 ug/ml peptides. As to this clone: The antigen remains undetermined.

Generated by immunoSEQ multiplex PCR, the TCRdb table keeps only in-frame clones and is missing some. The sample lists some 15,000 clones; around 75% were seen once. Material: CD4+ T cells from PBMCs cultured with HCoV-NL63 spike peptides, obtained after COVID-19 vaccination. The source is a human donor who received a COVID-19 vaccine. The J gene is TRBJ1-1, the V gene TRBV14; D remains unclear. Here the CDR3 reads CASSLQWDTEAFF. CDR3 sequence (DNA): TGTGCCAGCAGCTTACAGTGGGACACTGAAGCTTTCTTT.